The rows below give T cell receptor beta chains drawn from one sample of a study of blood T cell repertoires in COVID-19. Sequencing used immunoSEQ multiplex PCR; TCRdb keeps in-frame clones, though not all of them. The data show 70,000 or so clones, about 89% seen once. Sequencing was performed on peripheral blood. These receptors were taken from a woman aged 55-69 years with acute or convalescent COVID-19. Both conserved end residues are part of each CDR3. The D gene is left open where the match is weak. Clone size is given for some rows only: seen once, a few or many times, or a class if the clone is expanded.

TRBV4-1,TRBJ1-1,NA,TRBD1,17,TGCGCCAGCAGCCTCCAGCCGGCCGTTGGGACAGAAACTGAAGCTTTCTTT,CASSLQPAVGTETEAFF
TRBV10-1,TRBJ2-3,NA,TRBD2,16,TGCGCCAGCAGTGACGGTAGCGGGGGGAAAACAGATACGCAGTATTTT,CASSDGSGGKTDTQYF
TRBV7-9,TRBJ2-7,NA,NA,14,TGTGCCAGCAGCTTAGCTGGGGCTACTTCCGAGCAGTACTTC,CASSLAGATSEQYF
TRBV2,TRBJ1-5,NA,TRBD1,17,TGTGCCAGCAGTGGATCCCCCACGACAGGGCTCAATCAGCCCCAGCATTTT,CASSGSPTTGLNQPQHF
TRBV19,TRBJ1-3,NA,NA,14,TGTGCCAGTAGTAATACCTACTCTGGAAACACCATATATTTT,CASSNTYSGNTIYF
TRBV7-6,TRBJ2-3,NA,TRBD2,18,TGTGCCAGCAGCTCCGTAGCGGGGGGGCCCGCTGGTACAGATACGCAGTATTTT,CASSSVAGGPAGTDTQYF
TRBV28,TRBJ1-1,NA,NA,12,TGTGCCAGCGTCCAGGGTGATACTGAAGCTTTCTTT,CASVQGDTEAFF
TRBV13,TRBJ1-1,NA,NA,14,TGTGCCAGCAGCTTAGGCCCGCGGAGCACTGAAGCTTTCTTT,CASSLGPRSTEAFF
TRBV9,TRBJ2-1,once,TRBD2,15,TGTGCCAGTGGCCGGGCTAGCGGGGGGGCCAATGAGCAGTTCTTC,CASGRASGGANEQFF
TRBV9,TRBJ2-3,NA,NA,14,TGTGCCAGCAGCGTAGACGCGGGGAAGGATACGCAGTATTTT,CASSVDAGKDTQYF
TRBV4-1,TRBJ2-2,NA,NA,16,TGCGCCAGCAGCCAGAAGAGGACTCCGAACACCGGGGAGCTGTTTTTT,CASSQKRTPNTGELFF
TRBV3-1/TRBV3-2,TRBJ1-1,NA,TRBD1,15,TGTGCCAGCAGCGGAAGGGACAGGGGAAACACTGAAGCTTTCTTT,CASSGRDRGNTEAFF
TRBV5-8,TRBJ2-1,NA,TRBD2,15,TGTGCCAGCAGCCCTAGCGGGGGGGCCTGGAATGAGCAGTTCTTC,CASSPSGGAWNEQFF
TRBV9,TRBJ2-1,NA,TRBD1,16,TGTGCCAGCAGCATGTGGACAGGGAGGATCTACAATGAGCAGTTCTTC,CASSMWTGRIYNEQFF
TRBV5-4,TRBJ1-6,NA,NA,16,TGTGCCAGCAGTCGGGAGGGGGGGCCAGGGAATTCACCCCTCCACTTT,CASSREGGPGNSPLHF
TRBV7-8,TRBJ1-5,medium-sized,TRBD1,17,TGTGCCAGCAGCTTAGGGTTTAGGACAGGAAGCAATCAGCCCCAGCATTTT,CASSLGFRTGSNQPQHF
TRBV11-2,TRBJ2-7,NA,TRBD1,15,TGTGCCAGCAGCTTGTACGCCGGGACAGGGTACGAGCAGTACTTC,CASSLYAGTGYEQYF
TRBV11-3,TRBJ2-7,NA,NA,13,TGTGCCAGCAGCTTAAGGGGTGGCTACGAGCAGTACTTC,CASSLRGGYEQYF
TRBV9,TRBJ2-2,NA,TRBD2,16,TGTGCCAGCAGCGTAGATCTAGCGGGGGTTACCGGGGAGCTGTTTTTT,CASSVDLAGVTGELFF
TRBV27,TRBJ2-2,NA,NA,16,TGTGCCAGCAGTTTACTCGCCAGGGTGAACACCGGGGAGCTGTTTTTT,CASSLLARVNTGELFF
TRBV11-2,TRBJ2-3,NA,TRBD1,18,TGTGCCAGCAGCCAGGGGGCCGCCATTGAGGGGGGCGTGTATACGCAGTATTTT,CASSQGAAIEGGVYTQYF
TRBV6-5,TRBJ1-2,NA,TRBD1,14,TGTGCCAGCAGACGGGGACAGGGATCGGGAGGCTACACCTTC,CASRRGQGSGGYTF
TRBV28,TRBJ2-5,NA,TRBD2,16,TGTGCCAGCAGTTTACTCGCGGGGGGGCCTTGGGAGACCCAGTACTTC,CASSLLAGGPWETQYF
TRBV29-1,TRBJ1-1,NA,TRBD1,14,TGCAGCGTTGGTGGACAGGGTGGAAACACTGAAGCTTTCTTT,CSVGGQGGNTEAFF
TRBV5-1,TRBJ1-1,NA,TRBD1,15,TGCGCCAGCAGCTTGGGTGACAGGGCGGGGACTGAAGCTTTCTTT,CASSLGDRAGTEAFF
TRBV5-8,TRBJ1-6,NA,NA,15,TGTGCCAGCAGCCAGGGCCGGGGGAACAATTCACCCCTCCACTTT,CASSQGRGNNSPLHF
TRBV5-1,TRBJ2-5,NA,TRBD1,16,TGCGCCAGCAGCTATGAAGGGACAGGGGGTAGGGAGACCCAGTACTTC,CASSYEGTGGRETQYF
TRBV2,TRBJ1-5,once,NA,14,TGTGCCAGCAGCCAGGGTCCGGCGGAGGGGCCCCAGCATTTT,CASSQGPAEGPQHF
TRBV7-8,TRBJ1-5,NA,NA,14,TGTGCCAGCAGCTACGGGTTGTACAATCAGCCCCAGCATTTT,CASSYGLYNQPQHF
TRBV12-5,TRBJ1-1,NA,NA,13,TGTGCTAGTGCCAGGAAGGTGAACACTGAAGCTTTCTTT,CASARKVNTEAFF
TRBV5-1,TRBJ2-5,NA,TRBD2,15,TGCGCCAGCAGCTTTCGGGGGGGCCTTGGTGAGACCCAGTACTTC,CASSFRGGLGETQYF
TRBV28,TRBJ2-7,NA,TRBD1,15,TGTGCCAGCAGTTTACAGGGGGCTGTCTATTACGAGCAGTACTTC,CASSLQGAVYYEQYF
TRBV5-1,TRBJ1-2,NA,TRBD1,19,TGCGCCAGCAGCCCGAAAACCCCGTCGACAGGGACTGAGTTCTATGGCTACACCTTC,CASSPKTPSTGTEFYGYTF
TRBV24-1,TRBJ2-1,once,TRBD2,15,TGTGCCACCCGCCCAAACGGGGGGGCTTACAATGAGCAGTTCTTC,CATRPNGGAYNEQFF
TRBV28,TRBJ1-6,NA,TRBD1,15,TGTGCCAGCAGTTCCCCGGGACAGGGAGATTCACCCCTCCACTTT,CASSSPGQGDSPLHF
TRBV11-1,TRBJ2-3,NA,TRBD1,15,TGTGCCAGCACGCCACAGGGGGGTACCCCAGATACGCAGTATTTT,CASTPQGGTPDTQYF
TRBV4-1,TRBJ2-1,once,TRBD1,12,TGCGCCAGCAGAGACCGGACAGGTCAGCAGTTCTTC,CASRDRTGQQFF
TRBV3-1/TRBV3-2,TRBJ2-1,NA,NA,15,TGTGCCAGCAGCCAAAGCTTAAGCTCCTACAATGAGCAGTTCTTC,CASSQSLSSYNEQFF
TRBV5-5,TRBJ1-5,NA,NA,14,TGTGCCAGCAGCTTTCAGGGGCACGATCAGCCCCAGCATTTT,CASSFQGHDQPQHF
TRBV19,TRBJ2-7,NA,NA,14,TGTGCCAGTAGTATGCCACAGGGATCAGGCGAGCAGTACTTC,CASSMPQGSGEQYF
TRBV5-4,TRBJ1-4,NA,TRBD1,14,TGTGCCAGCAGCTCACAGGGGAGAAGTGAAAAACTGTTTTTT,CASSSQGRSEKLFF
TRBV5-4,TRBJ2-5,NA,NA,14,TGTGCCAGCAGCTTATCGGCGCTAGCGGAGACCCAGTACTTC,CASSLSALAETQYF
TRBV20-1,TRBJ2-7,NA,NA,13,TGCAGTGCTAGTTTTCCGGTTACCTACGAGCAGTACTTC,CSASFPVTYEQYF
TRBV5-1,TRBJ2-1,NA,NA,13,TGCGCCAGCAGCTTGTGGGGGGACAATGAGCAGTTCTTC,CASSLWGDNEQFF
TRBV19,TRBJ2-4,NA,TRBD1,15,TGTGCCAGTGGACAGGGCGGAGTAGACAAAAACATTCAGTACTTC,CASGQGGVDKNIQYF
TRBV7-8,TRBJ1-1,NA,NA,13,TGTGCCAGCAGCTTCTCGGGGAACACTGAAGCTTTCTTT,CASSFSGNTEAFF
TRBV3-1/TRBV3-2,TRBJ2-3,NA,TRBD2,17,TGTGCCAGCAGCCAGTCCTTAGCGGGGGTGGGGCTAGATACGCAGTATTTT,CASSQSLAGVGLDTQYF
TRBV9,TRBJ2-7,NA,NA,16,TGTGCCAGCAGCGTAGGCGAGACACGGCTCCGAGACGAGCAGTACTTC,CASSVGETRLRDEQYF
TRBV2,TRBJ1-1,NA,NA,14,TGTGCCAGCAGTGGGGGGCGGGCTAACACTGAAGCTTTCTTT,CASSGGRANTEAFF
TRBV19,TRBJ2-1,NA,TRBD2,18,TGTGCCAGTAGCGGACGTAGCGGGGGGGCCGGGTCCTACAATGAGCAGTTCTTC,CASSGRSGGAGSYNEQFF
TRBV6-1,TRBJ2-5,NA,NA,13,TGTGCCAGCAGTGAGGGGGGGCGGGAGACCCAGTACTTC,CASSEGGRETQYF
TRBV24-1,TRBJ2-4,NA,NA,14,TGTGCCACCCTATTACAGGGAGCCAAAAACATTCAGTACTTC,CATLLQGAKNIQYF
TRBV2,TRBJ1-1,NA,TRBD1,14,TGTGCCAGCAGGGAGGGACAGGGGATCACTGAAGCTTTCTTT,CASREGQGITEAFF
TRBV24-1,TRBJ2-5,NA,NA,13,TGTGCCACCAGTGGCGGGTCCCAAGAGACCCAGTACTTC,CATSGGSQETQYF
TRBV29-1,TRBJ2-3,NA,NA,15,TGCAGCGTTGAAATCAGGGCTCGCAGACAGGATACGCAGTATTTT,CSVEIRARRQDTQYF
TRBV15,TRBJ2-2,NA,NA,17,TGTGCCACCAGCAGAGAGGCTAGTTACGCGAACACCGGGGAGCTGTTTTTT,CATSREASYANTGELFF
TRBV4-2,TRBJ2-5,NA,TRBD1,16,TGTGCCAGCAGCCAAGACGGACAGGGAGGCTCCGAGACCCAGTACTTC,CASSQDGQGGSETQYF
TRBV5-6,TRBJ1-1,few,NA,14,TGTGCCAGCAGCCCTGCGGGGATGATGCTTGAAGCTTTCTTT,CASSPAGMMLEAFF
TRBV6-4,TRBJ1-5,NA,NA,18,TGTGCCAGTTACAAACGGGTTGACAGATTCCATAGCAATCAGCCCCAGCATTTT,CASYKRVDRFHSNQPQHF